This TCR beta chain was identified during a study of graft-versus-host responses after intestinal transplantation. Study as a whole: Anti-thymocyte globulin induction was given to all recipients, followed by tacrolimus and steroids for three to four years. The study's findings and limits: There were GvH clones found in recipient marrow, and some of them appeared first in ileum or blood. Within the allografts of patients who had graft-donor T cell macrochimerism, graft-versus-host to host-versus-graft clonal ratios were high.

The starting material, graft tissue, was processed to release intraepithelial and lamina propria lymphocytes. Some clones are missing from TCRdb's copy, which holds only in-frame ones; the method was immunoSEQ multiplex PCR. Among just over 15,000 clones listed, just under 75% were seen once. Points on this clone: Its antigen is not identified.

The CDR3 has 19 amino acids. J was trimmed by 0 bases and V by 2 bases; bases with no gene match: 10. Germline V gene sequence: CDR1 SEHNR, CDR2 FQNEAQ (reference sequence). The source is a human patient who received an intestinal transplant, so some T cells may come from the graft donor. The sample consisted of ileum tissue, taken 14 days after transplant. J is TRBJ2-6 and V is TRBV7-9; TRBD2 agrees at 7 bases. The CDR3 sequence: CASSLLIGDYLSGANVLTF. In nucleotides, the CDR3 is TGTGCCAGCAGCTTATTGATTGGGGACTATCTCTCTGGGGCCAACGTCCTGACTTTC.